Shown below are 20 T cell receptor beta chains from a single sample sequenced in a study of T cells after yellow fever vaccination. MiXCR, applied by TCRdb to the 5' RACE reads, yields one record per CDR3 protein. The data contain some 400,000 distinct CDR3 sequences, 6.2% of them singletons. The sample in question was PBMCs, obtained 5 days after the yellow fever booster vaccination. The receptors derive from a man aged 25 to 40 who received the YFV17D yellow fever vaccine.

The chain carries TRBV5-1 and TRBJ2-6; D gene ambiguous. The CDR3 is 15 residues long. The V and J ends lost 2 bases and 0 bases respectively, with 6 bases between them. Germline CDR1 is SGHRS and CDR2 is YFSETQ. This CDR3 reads CASSLQRSGANVLTF. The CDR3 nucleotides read TGCGCCAGCAGCTTACAACGCTCTGGGGCCAACGTCCTGACTTTC. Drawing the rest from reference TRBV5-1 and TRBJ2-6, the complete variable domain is KAGVTQTPRYLIKTRGQQVTLSCSPISGHRSVSWYQQTPGQGLQFLFEYFSETQRNKGNFPGRFSGRQFSNSRSEMNVSTLELGDSALYLCASSLQRSGANVLTFGAGSRLTVL.

CDR3 region: CASTGDSFTAGELFF. DNA for the CDR3: TGTGCCAGCACGGGGGACAGCTTTACAGCCGGGGAGCTGTTTTTT. The rearrangement uses TRBV12-3 or TRBV12-4 and TRBJ2-2; tentatively, D is TRBD1 (7 bases). The CDR3 is made up of 15 amino acids. Trimming stripped 7 bases from V and 6 bases from J, with 18 bases between.

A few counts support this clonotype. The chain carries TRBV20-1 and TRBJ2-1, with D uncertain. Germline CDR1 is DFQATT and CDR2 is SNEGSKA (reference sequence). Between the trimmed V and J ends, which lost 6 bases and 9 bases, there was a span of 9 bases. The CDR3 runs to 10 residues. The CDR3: CSAAWAEQFF. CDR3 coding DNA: TGCAGTGCCGCCTGGGCTGAGCAGTTCTTC.

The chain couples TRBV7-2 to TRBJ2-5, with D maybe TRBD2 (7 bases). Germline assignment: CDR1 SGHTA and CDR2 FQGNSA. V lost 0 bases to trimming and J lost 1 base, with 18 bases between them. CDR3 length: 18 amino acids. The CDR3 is CASSLALVGGAAQETQYF. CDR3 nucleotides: TGTGCCAGCAGCTTAGCGCTGGTGGGGGGGGCGGCCCAAGAGACCCAGTACTTC. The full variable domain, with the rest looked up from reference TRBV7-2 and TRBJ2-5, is GAGVSQSPSNKVTEKGKDVELRCDPISGHTALYWYRQSLGQGLEFLIYFQGNSAPDKSGLPSDRFSAERTGGSVSTLTIQRTQQEDSAVYLCASSLALVGGAAQETQYFGPGTRLLVL.

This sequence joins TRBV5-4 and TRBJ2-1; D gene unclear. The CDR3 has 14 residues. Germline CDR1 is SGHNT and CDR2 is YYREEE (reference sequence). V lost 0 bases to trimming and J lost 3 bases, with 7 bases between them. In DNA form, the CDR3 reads TGTGCCAGCAGCTTGGAGTCCTACTACAATGAGCAGTTCTTC. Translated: CASSLESYYNEQFF.

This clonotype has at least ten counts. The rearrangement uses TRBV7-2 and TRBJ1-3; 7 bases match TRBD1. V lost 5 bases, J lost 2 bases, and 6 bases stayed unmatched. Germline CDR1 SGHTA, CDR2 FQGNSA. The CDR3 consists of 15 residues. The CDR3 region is CASSLRDSPGNTIYF. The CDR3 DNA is TGTGCCAGCAGCCTCCGGGACAGCCCTGGAAACACCATATATTTT.

The CDR3 loop is CSARGQEGVRDEQYF. The CDR3 nucleotides are TGCAGTGCTAGGGGCCAGGAGGGGGTCCGGGACGAGCAGTACTTC. The chain recombines TRBV20-1 with TRBJ2-7, with D perhaps assigned TRBD1 or TRBD2 (6 bases each). The CDR3 loop spans 15 amino acids. With 3 bases removed from V and 5 bases from J, the gap between germline ends came to 20 bases. Germline assignment: CDR1 DFQATT and CDR2 SNEGSKA (reference sequence).

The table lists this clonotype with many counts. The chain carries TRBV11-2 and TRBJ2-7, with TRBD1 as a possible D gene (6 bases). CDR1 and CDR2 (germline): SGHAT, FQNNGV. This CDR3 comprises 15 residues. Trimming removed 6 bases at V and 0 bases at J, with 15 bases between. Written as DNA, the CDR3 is TGTGCCAGCAGACAGGGTGTTGACCCCTCCTACGAGCAGTACTTC. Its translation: CASRQGVDPSYEQYF.

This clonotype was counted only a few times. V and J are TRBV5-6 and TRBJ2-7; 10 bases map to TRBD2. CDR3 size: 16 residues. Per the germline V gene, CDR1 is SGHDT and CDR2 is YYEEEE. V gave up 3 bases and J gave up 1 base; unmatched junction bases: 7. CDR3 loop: CASSSMSGRASYEQYF. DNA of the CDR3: TGTGCCAGCAGCTCGATGAGCGGGAGGGCTTCCTACGAGCAGTACTTC.

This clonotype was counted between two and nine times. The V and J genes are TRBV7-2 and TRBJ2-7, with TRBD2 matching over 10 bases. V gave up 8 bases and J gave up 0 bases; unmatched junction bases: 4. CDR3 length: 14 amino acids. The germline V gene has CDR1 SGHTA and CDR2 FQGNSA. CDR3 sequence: CASASGSVSYEQYF. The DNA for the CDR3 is TGTGCCAGCGCTAGCGGGAGTGTCTCCTACGAGCAGTACTTC.

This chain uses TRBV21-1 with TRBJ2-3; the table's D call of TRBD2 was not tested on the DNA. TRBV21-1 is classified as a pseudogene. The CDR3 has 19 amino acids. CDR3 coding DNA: TGTGCCAGCAGCAAAGGGACTAGCGGGGTACTTTCATCCACAGATACGCCGTATTTT. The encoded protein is CASSKGTSGVLSSTDTPYF.

This chain's CDR3 is CASSRGLEGATQYF. The CDR3 region has the DNA TGTGCCAGCAGCAGAGGACTAGAGGGTGCTACGCAGTATTTT. V and J are TRBV6-1 and TRBJ2-3; 7 bases agree with TRBD2. CDR3 length: 14 residues. The J segment lost 8 bases and the V segment lost 6 bases, leaving 11 bases of the junction unmatched. Germline V gene sequence: CDR1 MNHNS, CDR2 SASEGT.

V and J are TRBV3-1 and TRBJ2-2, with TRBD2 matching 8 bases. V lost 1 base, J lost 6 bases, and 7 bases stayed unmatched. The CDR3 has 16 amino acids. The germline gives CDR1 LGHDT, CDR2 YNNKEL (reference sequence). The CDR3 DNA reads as TGTGCCAGCAGCCAAGGTGCAGCGGGAGTCTCCGGGGAGCTGTTTTTT. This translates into CASSQGAAGVSGELFF.

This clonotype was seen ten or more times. The CDR3 reads CATSRKGWTYEQYF. CDR3 bases: TGTGCCACCAGCAGGAAGGGCTGGACCTACGAGCAGTACTTC. This chain links TRBV15 with TRBJ2-7; no firm D call. The CDR3 extends over 14 amino acids. CDR1 and CDR2 (germline): LNHNV, YYDKDF (reference sequence). Trimming pared 3 bases from V and 2 bases from J, leaving 11 bases between.

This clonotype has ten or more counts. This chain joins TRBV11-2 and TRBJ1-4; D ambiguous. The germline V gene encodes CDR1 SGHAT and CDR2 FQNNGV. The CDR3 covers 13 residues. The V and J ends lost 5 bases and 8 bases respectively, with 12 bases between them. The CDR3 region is CASSPHLGEKLFF. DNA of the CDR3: TGTGCCAGCAGCCCTCATCTTGGAGAAAAACTGTTTTTT.

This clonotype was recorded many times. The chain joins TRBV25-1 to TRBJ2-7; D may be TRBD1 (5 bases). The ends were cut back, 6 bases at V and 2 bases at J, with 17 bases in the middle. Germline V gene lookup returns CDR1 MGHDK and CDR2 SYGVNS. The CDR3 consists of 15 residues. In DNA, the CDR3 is TGTGCCAGCAGGACTGGACACCATGCAACCTACGAGCAGTACTTC. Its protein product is CASRTGHHATYEQYF.

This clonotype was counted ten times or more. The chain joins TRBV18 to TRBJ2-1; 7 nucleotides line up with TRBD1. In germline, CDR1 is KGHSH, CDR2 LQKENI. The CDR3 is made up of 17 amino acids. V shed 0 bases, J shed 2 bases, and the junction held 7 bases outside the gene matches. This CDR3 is CASSPPGSGGTYNEQFF. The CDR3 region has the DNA TGTGCCAGCTCACCACCGGGGTCAGGGGGTACCTACAATGAGCAGTTCTTC.

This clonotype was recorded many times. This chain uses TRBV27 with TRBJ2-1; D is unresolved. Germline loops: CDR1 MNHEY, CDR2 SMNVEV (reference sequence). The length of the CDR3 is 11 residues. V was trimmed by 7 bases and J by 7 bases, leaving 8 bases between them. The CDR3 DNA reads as TGTGCCAGCAAGGTGTTGAATGAGCAGTTCTTC. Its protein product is CASKVLNEQFF.

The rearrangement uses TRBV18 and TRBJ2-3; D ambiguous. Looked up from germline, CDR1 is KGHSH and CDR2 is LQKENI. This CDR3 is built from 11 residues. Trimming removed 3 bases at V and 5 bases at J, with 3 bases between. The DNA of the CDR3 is TGTGCCAGCTCACCGATAGATACGCAGTATTTT. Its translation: CASSPIDTQYF.

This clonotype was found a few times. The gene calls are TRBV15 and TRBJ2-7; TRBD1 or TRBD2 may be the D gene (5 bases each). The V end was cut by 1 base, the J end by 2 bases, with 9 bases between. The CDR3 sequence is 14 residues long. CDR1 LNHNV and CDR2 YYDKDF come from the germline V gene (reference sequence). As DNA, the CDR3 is TGTGCCACCAGCAGAGCGGGGACCACCTACGAGCAGTACTTC. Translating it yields CATSRAGTTYEQYF.